This TCR beta chain was recorded in a study of blood T cells in healthy people across ages. This clonotype was counted a few times. Its antigen is unknown. The CDR3 is 14 amino acids. V lost 6 bases to trimming and J lost 8 bases, with 18 bases between them. Germline CDR1 and CDR2: SGHKS and YYEKEE (reference sequence). The study's findings and limits: It was the long-lived donors that had more naive CD4+ cells and higher diversity than aged donors.

Peripheral blood was drawn, 7.5 to 10 milliliters per donor. Per sample, at least 5.5 micrograms of total RNA were extracted. Sample-barcoded 5' priming and a J-beta primer mix drove a second PCR of about 6 to 11 cycles. From the 5' RACE reads, TCRdb called clonotypes with MiXCR, one entry per CDR3 protein. The repertoire holds around 940,000 distinct CDR3 sequences, with roughly half as singletons. The V and J genes are TRBV5-5 and TRBJ2-1, with D tentatively TRBD1 (6 bases). The origin of this receptor is a woman aged 55-70 years in good health. Specimen: blood. The CDR3 reads CASTWGAEGDEQFF. CDR3 nucleotides: TGTGCCAGCACCTGGGGTGCCGAGGGGGATGAGCAGTTCTTC.